This is a list of T cell receptor beta chains from one sample in a study of sequential checkpoint blockade in melanoma. Some clones are missing from TCRdb's copy, which holds only in-frame ones; the method was immunoSEQ multiplex PCR. Among fewer than 15,000 clones listed, almost 75% were seen once. Sample: CD8+ T cells sorted from blood (inferred from file names), taken from a patient given nivolumab and ipilimumab in sequence. The receptors were sampled from a human donor with melanoma. The CDR3 runs from the conserved cysteine through the conserved F or W. The D gene is left open where the match is weak. A row's size may be missing; if present it is once, few, many or a size class.

d_call,v_call,j_call,clone_size,cdr3_nt,cdr3_aa
TRBD1,TRBV5-4,TRBJ2-1,once,TGTGCCAGCCGAGACCTAACCGGGACAGGGTCATTATACCCTAGGAATGAGCAGTTCTTC,CASRDLTGTGSLYPRNEQFF
TRBD1,TRBV7-9,TRBJ2-7,NA,TGTGCCAGCAGTTTAAGCGACAGGGCCCTATACGAGCAGTACTTC,CASSLSDRALYEQYF
TRBD2,TRBV7-9,TRBJ2-3,few,TGTGCCAGCAGCTCTAGCGGGATTAGCACAGATACGCAGTATTTT,CASSSSGISTDTQYF
TRBD2,TRBV9,TRBJ2-1,NA,TGTGCCAGCAGTACACCCCGACTAGCGGATAGCTCCTACAATGAGCAGTTCTTC,CASSTPRLADSSYNEQFF
NA,TRBV9,TRBJ1-3,NA,TGTGCCAGCGGAGGAGGGTCAGGAAACACCATATATTTT,CASGGGSGNTIYF
NA,TRBV7-9,TRBJ2-3,once,TGTGCCAGCAGCTCGGTGGGGGCGAGCACAGATACGCAGTATTTT,CASSSVGASTDTQYF
NA,TRBV11-2,TRBJ2-7,once,TGTGCCAGCAGTCCCCAGGCTAACTACGAGCAGTACTTC,CASSPQANYEQYF
NA,TRBV9,TRBJ2-2,NA,TGTGCCAGCAGCCCCTGGACAGCCCCAAGTTCTACCGGGGAGCTGTTTTTT,CASSPWTAPSSTGELFF
TRBD1,TRBV7-9,TRBJ2-7,NA,TGTGCCAGCAGCCCGGGGGACAGGTTCTACGAGCAGTACTTC,CASSPGDRFYEQYF
NA,TRBV5-6,TRBJ2-1,NA,TGTGCCAGCAGCCTTGAGGGTAATGAGCAGTTCTTC,CASSLEGNEQFF
NA,TRBV19,TRBJ1-5,NA,TGTGCCAGTAGTCCGGGACACACCTATGATAGCAATCAGCCCCAGCATTTT,CASSPGHTYDSNQPQHF
TRBD2,TRBV2,TRBJ2-5,NA,TGTGCCAGCATCGACGGCGGGGGACAAGAGACCCAGTACTTC,CASIDGGGQETQYF
TRBD1,TRBV11-3,TRBJ2-7,NA,TGTGCCAGCAGCTTTAACAGGGGGCCCCTCTACGAGCAGTACTTC,CASSFNRGPLYEQYF
NA,TRBV6-5,TRBJ2-3,NA,TGTGCCAGCAGTTACTCCCGGGCAGATACGCAGTATTTT,CASSYSRADTQYF
NA,TRBV6-1,TRBJ2-5,NA,TGTGCCAGCAGTAACCTAGGGGAAGAGACCCAGTACTTC,CASSNLGEETQYF
NA,TRBV7-9,TRBJ1-1,once,TGTGCCAGCAGCTCACAGGGCGCTGAAGCTTTCTTT,CASSSQGAEAFF
TRBD1,TRBV6-1,TRBJ2-1,once,TGTGCCAGCAGGACAGGGAGAAGCAATGAGCAGTTCTTC,CASRTGRSNEQFF
TRBD1,TRBV27,TRBJ2-7,NA,TGTGCCAGCAGTTTACACAGGGGTTCCTACGAGCAGTACTTC,CASSLHRGSYEQYF
TRBD1,TRBV7-8,TRBJ2-3,NA,TGTGCCAGCAGCTTAGCGATCAGGACAGGGGTGAGGGACACAGATACGCAGTATTTT,CASSLAIRTGVRDTDTQYF
TRBD2,TRBV7-9,TRBJ2-3,NA,TGTGCCAGCAGCGGGAGGGGAATTAGCACAGATACGCAGTATTTT,CASSGRGISTDTQYF
TRBD1,TRBV27,TRBJ1-1,NA,TGTGCCAGCAGTTCCCATACCGACAGGGACACTGAAGCTTTCTTT,CASSSHTDRDTEAFF
NA,TRBV18,TRBJ1-5,NA,TGTGCCAGCTCGGCACAGGAATATAGCAATCAGCCCCAGCATTTT,CASSAQEYSNQPQHF
NA,TRBV6-5,TRBJ2-7,NA,TGTGCCAGCAGTTACGGTGAAACCTACGAGCAGTACTTC,CASSYGETYEQYF
NA,TRBV9,TRBJ2-1,NA,TGTGCCAGCAGCGTAGGGAGTAGCCTTGAGCAGTTCTTC,CASSVGSSLEQFF
TRBD1,TRBV30,TRBJ1-1,NA,TGTGCCTGGAACCTCGGACAGGTCAACACTGAAGCTTTCTTT,CAWNLGQVNTEAFF
TRBD2,TRBV5-8,TRBJ2-3,NA,TGTGCCAGCAGCCTCACTAGCGGGGGGCCAGATACGCAGTATTTT,CASSLTSGGPDTQYF
NA,TRBV6-1,TRBJ1-2,few,TGTGCCAGCAGTGAAGCGGAGCTTTCTAACTATGGCTACACCTTC,CASSEAELSNYGYTF
TRBD1,TRBV18,TRBJ2-1,NA,TGTGCCAGCTCACGAGGGACAGGGCCCGTCAATGAGCAGTTCTTC,CASSRGTGPVNEQFF
NA,TRBV5-1,TRBJ2-3,NA,TGCGCCAGCAGCTTGGGCCCCAGAAGCACAGATACGCAGTATTTT,CASSLGPRSTDTQYF
NA,TRBV5-8,TRBJ1-1,NA,TGTGCCAGCAGCTTGCAGGGGTACGGGACTGAAGCTTTCTTT,CASSLQGYGTEAFF
TRBD2,TRBV6-5,TRBJ2-7,NA,TGTGCCAGCAGTTTTAGCGGGGACTACGAGCAGTACTTC,CASSFSGDYEQYF
TRBD1,TRBV7-8,TRBJ2-7,NA,TGTGCCAGCAGCTTAGAGACAGGGACCGAGCAGTACTTC,CASSLETGTEQYF
NA,TRBV27,TRBJ2-7,once,TGTGCCAGCAGTCACGGAGTCTCCTACGAGCAGTACTTC,CASSHGVSYEQYF
NA,TRBV11-2,TRBJ2-5,NA,TGTGCCAGCAGCTTAGGGGGAGGGACCCAGTACTTC,CASSLGGGTQYF
TRBD1,TRBV27,TRBJ2-1,once,TGTGCCAGTGAAAAAGGCAGGGGGCTATACAATGAGCAGTTCTTC,CASEKGRGLYNEQFF
TRBD2,TRBV10-3,TRBJ2-2,NA,TGTGCCATCAGTGAAACTAGCGGACAAAACACCGGGGAGCTGTTTTTT,CAISETSGQNTGELFF
NA,TRBV6-5,TRBJ2-2,once,TGTGCCAGCAGTTATGGGGGGGGCCTCGTCGGGGAGCTGTTTTTT,CASSYGGGLVGELFF
NA,TRBV1,TRBJ2-7,NA,TGCACCAGCAGCCCCCTGACTAGCGGGAGGCCTGGCTACGAGCAGTACTTC,CTSSPLTSGRPGYEQYF
TRBD2,TRBV7-9,TRBJ2-3,NA,TGTGCCAGCAGCATAGCGGGGGGGCCTATAGATACGCAGTATTTT,CASSIAGGPIDTQYF
TRBD1,TRBV7-9,TRBJ2-5,few,TGTGCCAGCAGCTTAGGAGACAGGGGTTTGGGAGAGACCCAGTACTTC,CASSLGDRGLGETQYF
TRBD2,TRBV4-2,TRBJ2-7,NA,TGTGCCAGCAGCCAAGATCGCGGGAGGAGCTCCTACGAGCAGTACTTC,CASSQDRGRSSYEQYF
NA,TRBV10-1,TRBJ1-5,NA,TGCGCCAGCAGTGTAATCACGCGAAAGAGGGAGAAGAACAATCAGCCCCAGCATTTT,CASSVITRKREKNNQPQHF
NA,TRBV19,TRBJ1-2,large,TGTGCCAGTAGTGAGGAACCGAACTATGGCTACACCTTC,CASSEEPNYGYTF
NA,TRBV6-6,TRBJ2-3,NA,TGTGCCAGCAGTCCCCCCCCTAGGACAGATACGCAGTATTTT,CASSPPPRTDTQYF
TRBD2,TRBV7-9,TRBJ2-7,NA,TGTGCCAGCAGTTTAGGCGGGGGAAGCTACGAGCAGTACTTC,CASSLGGGSYEQYF
NA,TRBV6-5,TRBJ2-6,NA,TGTGCCAGCATCCTAACTGGGGCCAACGTCCTGACTTTC,CASILTGANVLTF
TRBD2,TRBV7-9,TRBJ2-1,medium-sized,TGTGCCAGCTTTTCCGGGACTAGCTACAATGAGCAGTTCTTC,CASFSGTSYNEQFF
TRBD1,TRBV7-9,TRBJ2-7,NA,TGTGCCAGCAGCTTAGCCGTGACAGGGGCCTACGAGCAGTACTTC,CASSLAVTGAYEQYF
NA,TRBV10-3,TRBJ2-2,few,TGTGCCATCAGTGAGTCTGGAGCCGGGGAGCTGTTTTTT,CAISESGAGELFF
NA,TRBV9,TRBJ1-3,NA,TGTGCCAGCGTGGGGGGTCCCGACTCGGAATCTGGAAACACCATATATTTT,CASVGGPDSESGNTIYF
NA,TRBV19,TRBJ2-3,NA,TGTGCCAGTAGTATAGATCCAGGGCCGACAGATACGCAGTATTTT,CASSIDPGPTDTQYF
TRBD1,TRBV28,TRBJ1-4,NA,TGTGCCACAAGGCTACAGGGGGCGCCAGGTGAAAAACTGTTTTTT,CATRLQGAPGEKLFF
NA,TRBV9,TRBJ2-1,NA,TGTGCCAGCAGCGGCAGGCAGAACAGGGACGAGCAGTTCTTC,CASSGRQNRDEQFF
NA,TRBV10-3,TRBJ2-7,few,TGTGCCATCAGCTCCGACAGCTACGAGCAGTACTTC,CAISSDSYEQYF
TRBD1,TRBV9,TRBJ2-7,NA,TGTGCCAGCAGCCCATGGACAGGGGTCGAGCAGTACTTC,CASSPWTGVEQYF